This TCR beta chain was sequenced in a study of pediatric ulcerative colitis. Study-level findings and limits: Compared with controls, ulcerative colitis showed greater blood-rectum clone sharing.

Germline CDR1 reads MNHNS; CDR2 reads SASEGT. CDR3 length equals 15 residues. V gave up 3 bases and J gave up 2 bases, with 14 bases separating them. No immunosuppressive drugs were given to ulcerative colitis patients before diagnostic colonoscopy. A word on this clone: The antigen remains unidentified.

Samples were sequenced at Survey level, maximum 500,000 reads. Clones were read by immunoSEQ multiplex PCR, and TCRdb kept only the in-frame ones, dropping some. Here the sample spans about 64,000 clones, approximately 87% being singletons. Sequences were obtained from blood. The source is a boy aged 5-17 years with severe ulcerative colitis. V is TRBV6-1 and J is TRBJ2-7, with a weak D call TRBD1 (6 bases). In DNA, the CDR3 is TGTGCCAGCAGTGACTGGCCAGGGGCACCCTACGAGCAGTACTTC. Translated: CASSDWPGAPYEQYF.